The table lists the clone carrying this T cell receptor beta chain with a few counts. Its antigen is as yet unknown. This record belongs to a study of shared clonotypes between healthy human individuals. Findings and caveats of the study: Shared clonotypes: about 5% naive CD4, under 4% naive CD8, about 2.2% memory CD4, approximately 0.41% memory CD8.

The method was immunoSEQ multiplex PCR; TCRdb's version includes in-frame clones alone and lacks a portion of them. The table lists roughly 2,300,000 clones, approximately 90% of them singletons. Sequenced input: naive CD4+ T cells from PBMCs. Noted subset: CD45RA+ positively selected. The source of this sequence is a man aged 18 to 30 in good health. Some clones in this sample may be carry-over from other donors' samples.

In DNA form, the CDR3 reads TGTGCCTCAGGCGCCCTCAGGGCCTACGCTGAAAAACTGTTTTTT. This translates into CASGALRAYAEKLFF. The chain has TRBV30 and TRBJ1-4; D might be TRBD1 (5 bases). Trimming shortened V by 7 bases and J by 7 bases, and 22 bases separated the two germline ends. Germline V gene lookup returns CDR1 GTSNPN and CDR2 SVGIG (reference sequence). This CDR3 contains 15 residues.